A single sample is the source of the 8 T cell receptor beta chains below, sequenced in a study of CXCR3-negative and CXCR3-positive naive CD8 T cells. The libraries of TRB cDNA were prepared using 5' RACE with UMI labels. TCRdb re-analyzed the 5' RACE reads; it lists each CDR3 protein once, without DNA. The sample table includes roughly 90,000 distinct CDR3 sequences. Sequenced: naive CXCR3- CD8+ T cells from blood. Subset noted: CD45RO-CCR7+CD27+CD95- naive CD8+ T cells lacking CXCR3 (TNR3-). The receptors were gathered from a human donor in good health. Some clones in this sample may be carry-over from other donors' samples.

The chain is built from TRBV7-6 and TRBJ2-7; the D call from TCRdb, TRBD1, cannot be confirmed without DNA. CDR1 is SGHVS and CDR2 is FNYEAQ in the germline V gene. CDR3 length: 14 amino acids. The CDR3 loop reads CASSPRGGSYEQYF.

The rearrangement uses TRBV20-1 and TRBJ2-1; TCRdb selects TRBD1, and the lack of DNA leaves this call unchecked. Germline values: CDR1 DFQATT, CDR2 SNEGSKA (reference sequence). This CDR3 region has 12 residues. The CDR3 spells CSASTLGEEQFF.

The V call is TRBV28, the J call TRBJ2-2; lacking DNA, the TRBD2 call made by TCRdb goes unchecked. The CDR3 runs to 23 residues. Germline CDR1 reads MDHEN; CDR2 reads SYDVKM. The CDR3 protein is CASSFPDILNRQLAGAASGELFF.

The V call is TRBV29-1, the J call TRBJ2-7. Germline loops: CDR1 SQVTM, CDR2 ANQGSEA. CDR3 length: 14 amino acids. The CDR3 here is CSVELVLGSYEQYF.

The rearrangement uses TRBV20-1 and TRBJ1-1. The germline gives CDR1 DFQATT, CDR2 SNEGSKA (reference sequence). The CDR3 loop spans 13 amino acids. Here the CDR3 reads CSARDWGNTEAFF.

The chain has TRBV23-1 and TRBJ2-3; TCRdb names TRBD1, which stays unverified in the absence of DNA. TRBV23-1 is an ORF for which the function is uncertain. The CDR3 totals 17 residues. CDR3: CASSQSDSTWATDTQYF.

This chain uses TRBV29-1 with TRBJ1-1; TCRdb picks TRBD1, but there is no DNA to check that call. The CDR3 is 12 residues long. Looked up from germline, CDR1 is SQVTM and CDR2 is ANQGSEA. The chain's CDR3 is CSVETGYTEAFF.

This chain joins TRBV30 and TRBJ1-1. Germline V lookup: CDR1 GTSNPN, CDR2 SVGIG (reference sequence). The CDR3 spans 14 residues. This CDR3 reads CAWSVVNGDTEAFF.